This T cell receptor (beta chain) was captured in a study of cytomegalovirus exposure and HLA in healthy donors. Study-wide results and caveats: In a later analysis, a genetic analysis reported fewer productive-TCR N-insertions in an Asian-associated ancestry cluster than the cohort average. Later analysis associated a missense DCLRE1C variant with TCR beta V- and J-gene trimming.

60 Vbeta and 13 Jbeta primers were used in PCR. TCRdb keeps only in-frame clones here, not all; method: immunoSEQ multiplex PCR. The sample has over 20,000 clones, 75% to 85% seen once. With regard to this clone: Its target is unknown.

This CDR3 is 17 amino acids long. In germline, CDR1 is LGHNA, CDR2 YSLEER. J lost 9 bases, V lost 4 bases, and 14 bases had no gene match. This sequence was found in a male donor in good health and CMV-seronegative. The sample taken for sequencing was PBMCs. The chain carries TRBV4-3 and TRBJ2-1; TRBD1 agrees at 11 bases. The CDR3: CASSPNGPGTGGTEQFF. DNA of the CDR3: TGCGCCAGCAGCCCCAATGGACCTGGGACAGGGGGAACTGAGCAGTTCTTC.